The clone carrying this TCR beta chain was seen only a few times. Antigen: not known. Per germline, CDR1 SQVTM and CDR2 ANQGSEA. V was trimmed by 4 bases and J by 7 bases, leaving 13 bases between them. This CDR3 contains 12 residues. The data are from a study of CD8+ T cells in alopecia areata. The study's findings and limits: Expanded CD8+ clones among the top 100, as well as scalp clonality, were significantly decreased by tofacitinib.

RNA extraction and reverse transcription yielded cDNA as sequencing template. Some clones are missing from TCRdb's copy, which holds only in-frame ones; the method was immunoSEQ multiplex PCR. This sample yields about 160,000 clones, of which about 60% are seen a single time; approximately 15% belongs to the top ten. Noted treatment: oral pan-JAK inhibitor, 5-10 mg twice daily. Cell sorting was applied to PBMCs, and CD4+ and CD8+ T cells were collected. This TCR derives from a human donor with alopecia areata. The source material was CD4+ T cells sorted from blood, sampled at week 24, from a patient treated with tofacitinib. This chain links TRBV29-1 with TRBJ1-1, with D perhaps TRBD1 (5 bases). In nucleotides, the CDR3 is TGCAGCGTTGGGGGGTGGGTGAATGAAGCTTTCTTT. Its protein product is CSVGGWVNEAFF.